The present TCR beta chain was sequenced within a study of TIL therapy for anti-PD-1-resistant metastatic lung cancer (dated by TCRdb to the early 2020s). About the full investigation: A median age of roughly 54 years (range about 38-85) and a median tumor PD-L1 proportion score of roughly 5.4% were recorded among enrolled patients. Most of the cohort had lung adenocarcinoma, four tumors were EGFR-mutant and two were ALK-rearranged, and half of the patients were current or former smokers. A median non-synonymous tumor mutation burden of under 1.9 mutations per megabase was determined across the cohort by whole-exome sequencing. T cell receptor beta sequencing of tumor and peripheral blood was used to follow clonotypes across the tumor, the expanded TIL product and serial blood samples. General conclusions and limits of the study: Clonal turnover during TIL culture was high, and many clones enriched in the product were not detected in the baseline tumor, suggesting clonal contraction instead of faithful expansion. Compared with baseline intratumoral T cells, expanded TIL cultures were more clonal and less diverse (median clonality around 6% vs 30%, p < 0.0001). Because the cohort was highly selected, with more treatment-naive, never-smoker and oncogene-addicted patients than is typical, generalizability is limited. The study protocol defined all tumor marker inferences as exploratory.

The time point label, read with the paper, signifies: pre-treatment sample, taken before nivolumab and TIL therapy. The baseline tumor samples, taken from the same resection that was used to grow TIL, were excised metastases, most often pleural nodules or supraclavicular lymph nodes. Tumors were collected before any PD-1/PD-L1 blockade, after which patients were given nivolumab, and patients who progressed were given lymphodepletion, an infusion of expanded TIL and IL-2. A phase I trial run at two centers enrolled adults with stage 4 NSCLC between October 2017 and 2020. The samples were obtained from a phase I trial that was single-arm and open-label and tested tumor-infiltrating lymphocyte therapy combined with nivolumab in advanced non-small cell lung cancer. Portions of each resected tumor were snap-frozen in liquid nitrogen and were stored at -80 degrees C. Tumor regions of interest were selected on H&E sections by laser-capture macrodissection, were pulverized into 15 mg aliquots, and were extracted with Qiagen Allprep kits.

The immunoSEQ v3 hsTCRB kit was used to amplify TCR beta CDR3 regions from genomic DNA through bias-controlled multiplex PCR. The TCR libraries were sequenced on an Illumina NextSeq 500 to 2 million or so read pairs for survey level or 5-6 million read pairs for deep level. As for the authors' bioinformatics: V, D and J genes were assigned, non-productive sequences were removed, and clonality was reported by immunoSEQ Analyzer software. To compare repertoires between infused TIL and blood, productive Simpson clonality was used along with the Morisita overlap index of productive TRB rearrangements. In TCRdb, the immuneACCESS table is reduced to in-frame sequences with V and J assigned. These tables do not hold every clone; where another copy was compared, an unresolved V gene accounts for under half, and the others remain unexplained. V, J and clone size were drawn from that table, and D and trimming were deduced from the DNA. A total of some 26,000 clones appear in this sample, 63% of them only once. 15% to 20% of the sample is held by the ten biggest clonotypes.

CDR1 and CDR2 are read off the germline V gene as MNHNS and SASEGT. The CDR3 measures 15 amino acids from cysteine to phenylalanine. Of the read, only the CDR3 DNA is kept; its 45 bases are in frame from base 1. V lost 1 base and J lost 3 bases; the stretch between them is 13 bases long. As to this clone: It has no known antigen specificity. No clone much larger than this one lies a single base away; base qualities are absent.

The source was tumor tissue, collected at baseline. The sequence is built from TRBV6-1 and TRBJ2-7, with the D gene not confidently named. The sequence was collected from a woman aged 30 to 85 with non-small cell lung cancer. This receptor has the CDR3 CASSEDLSSGYEQYF. The base sequence is TGTGCCAGCAGTGAAGATTTATCTTCAGGCTACGAGCAGTACTTC.